The clone carrying this T cell receptor (beta chain) was seen more than once but under ten times. The record originates from a study of OX40 agonist ivuxolimab in advanced cancers. Trimming left V 0 bases short and J 7 bases short, with 10 bases between. The germline gives CDR1 SGDLS, CDR2 YYNGEE. The CDR3 sequence is 13 residues long. Repertoires were generated with immunoSEQ multiplex PCR, while TCRdb's copy carries only in-frame clones and drops some. The sample has 35,000 to 45,000 clones, around 90% seen once. This sequence joins TRBV9 and TRBJ1-2, with D hard to call. The sample in question was CD4+ or CD8+ T cells sorted from blood, obtained in a trial of the OX40 agonist ivuxolimab. This sequence was found in an adult with an advanced solid tumor such as melanoma, head and neck, liver or kidney cancer. The CDR3 region has the DNA TGTGCCAGCAGCGTAGGATCGACGGCTGGCTACACCTTC. Encoded protein: CASSVGSTAGYTF.